The sequence of this T cell receptor beta chain was determined in a study of cytomegalovirus exposure and HLA in healthy donors. Study-wide results and limits: It was reported in a later analysis that an Asian-associated ancestry cluster showed fewer N-insertions than the approximately 670-donor mean. A prior analysis recorded that most TCR beta V segments were productive about 87% or about 30% of the time. It was shown in a later analysis that HLA-associated TCR beta chains were more clonally expanded than other, equally common chains.

In the PCR, 60 Vbeta and 13 Jbeta primers were used. Libraries were prepared by immunoSEQ multiplex PCR; TCRdb keeps only in-frame clonotypes and omits some of them. The table has 150,000 to 200,000 clones, 80% seen once. For this clone: Its cognate antigen is unknown.

CDR1 is MNHNY, CDR2 SVGAGI, per germline (reference sequence). The CDR3 sequence is 13 residues long. The V gene end was trimmed by 4 bases and the J gene end by 3 bases; junction bases not matched to a gene: 3. The source of this sequence is a man between 18 and 29 years old in good health and CMV-seropositive. The chain joins TRBV6-6 to TRBJ2-7; TRBD1 matches 7 bases. Sequenced: PBMCs. CDR3: CASSWTGGYEQYF. The CDR3, as DNA: TGTGCCAGCAGTTGGACAGGAGGCTACGAGCAGTACTTC.